This passage covers 4 T cell receptor beta chains from one sample sequenced in a study of blood T cell repertoires in COVID-19. The protocol was immunoSEQ multiplex PCR, while the TCRdb copy is restricted to in-frame clones and leaves out a portion. The table lists over 200,000 clones, about 90% of them singletons. The specimen was peripheral blood. These receptors were obtained from a person aged 18 to 35 with COVID-19, enrolled during active disease.

V usage is TRBV7-2 and J usage is TRBJ2-7; 10 bases align to TRBD1. From germline, CDR1 is SGHTA and CDR2 FQGNSA. The CDR3 is 16 amino acids. The trim removed 2 bases at V and 1 base at J, leaving 5 bases unmatched. The CDR3 sequence is CASSLPGGQGSYEQYF. The CDR3 nucleotides read TGTGCCAGCAGCTTACCCGGGGGACAGGGGTCCTACGAGCAGTACTTC.

This rearrangement joins TRBV19 to TRBJ1-1; D is possibly TRBD1 (5 bases). Germline V gene data show CDR1 as LNHDA and CDR2 as SQIVND (reference sequence). The V end was cut by 3 bases, the J end by 5 bases, with 16 bases between. The CDR3 has 15 amino acids. The DNA for the CDR3 is TGTGCCAGTAGTATCGCCCTCGGGGGAGGAACTGAAGCTTTCTTT. This gives the protein CASSIALGGGTEAFF.

V is TRBV29-1 and J is TRBJ1-2; possibly TRBD1 for D (5 bases). CDR3 length: 14 amino acids. Germline V gene sequence: CDR1 SQVTM, CDR2 ANQGSEA. V lost 2 bases and J 8 bases, leaving 18 bases between the germline ends. CDR3 sequence: CSVEIAGRREGYTF. The CDR3 DNA sequence: TGCAGCGTTGAAATCGCAGGGCGAAGGGAAGGCTACACCTTC.

This chain uses TRBV6-5 with TRBJ2-7; TRBD2 matches 7 bases. This CDR3 is 12 amino acids long. V lost 5 bases to trimming and J lost 5 bases; unmatched junction nucleotides: 3. Germline V gene sequence: CDR1 MNHEY, CDR2 SVGAGI. The CDR3 DNA reads as TGTGCCAGCAGTCCGGGACTAAACGAGCAGTACTTC. Its translation is CASSPGLNEQYF.